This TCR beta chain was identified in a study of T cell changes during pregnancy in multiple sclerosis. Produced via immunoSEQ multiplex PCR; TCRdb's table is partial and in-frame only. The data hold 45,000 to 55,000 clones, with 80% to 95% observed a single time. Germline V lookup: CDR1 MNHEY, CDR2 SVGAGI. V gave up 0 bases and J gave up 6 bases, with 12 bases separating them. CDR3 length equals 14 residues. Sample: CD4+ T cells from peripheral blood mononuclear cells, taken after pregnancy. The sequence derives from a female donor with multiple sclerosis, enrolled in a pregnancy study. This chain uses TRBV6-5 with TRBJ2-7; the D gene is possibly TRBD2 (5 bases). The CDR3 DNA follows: TGTGCCAGCAGTTACTCGAGTGCTAGCTTCGAGCAGTACTTC. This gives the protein CASSYSSASFEQYF.